This T cell receptor beta chain was sequenced for a study of blood T cell repertoires in COVID-19. Across the study: Donors in the United States, Italy and Spain gave samples during acute or convalescent COVID-19.

As originally analysed: For nucleated cells, counts were estimated from reference gene primer amplification. Sequenced by immunoSEQ multiplex PCR; TCRdb stores in-frame clones only, minus some. The V and J calls and the clone size are those of that table, but D and trimming were determined from the DNA. The sample shows 95,000 to 150,000 clones, around 80% of them seen only once. The germline V gene has CDR1 SGHVS and CDR2 FNYEAQ. The CDR3 runs to 15 residues. The V gene end was trimmed by 3 bases and the J gene end by 2 bases; junction bases not matched to a gene: 7. This rearrangement joins TRBV7-6 to TRBJ2-7, with TRBD2 identical over 7 bases. This receptor was taken from a man aged 60 to 69 with active or convalescent COVID-19. The specimen was peripheral blood. In DNA, the CDR3 is TGTGCCAGCAGCTTGGGCGGGAGTTCCACCTACGAGCAGTACTTC. It yields the protein CASSLGGSSTYEQYF. The full variable domain, rest sourced from reference TRBV7-6 and TRBJ2-7, is GAGVSQSPRYKVTKRGQDVALRCDPISGHVSLYWYRQALGQGPEFLTYFNYEAQQDKSGLPNDRFSAERPEGSISTLTIQRTEQRDSAMYRCASSLGGSSTYEQYFGPGTRLTVT.